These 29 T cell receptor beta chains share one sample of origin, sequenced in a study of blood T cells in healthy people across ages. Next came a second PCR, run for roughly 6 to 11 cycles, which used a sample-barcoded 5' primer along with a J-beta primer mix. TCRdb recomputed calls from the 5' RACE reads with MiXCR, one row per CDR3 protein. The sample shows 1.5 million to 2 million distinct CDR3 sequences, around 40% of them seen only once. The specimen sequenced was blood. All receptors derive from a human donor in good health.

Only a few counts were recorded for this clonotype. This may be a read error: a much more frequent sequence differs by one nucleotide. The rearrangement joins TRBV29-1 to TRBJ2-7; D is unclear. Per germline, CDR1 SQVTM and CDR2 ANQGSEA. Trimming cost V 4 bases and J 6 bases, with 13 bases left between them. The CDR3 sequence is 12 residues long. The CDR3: CSVAKGTCEQYF. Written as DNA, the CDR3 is TGCAGCGTTGCGAAGGGTACCTGCGAGCAGTACTTC.

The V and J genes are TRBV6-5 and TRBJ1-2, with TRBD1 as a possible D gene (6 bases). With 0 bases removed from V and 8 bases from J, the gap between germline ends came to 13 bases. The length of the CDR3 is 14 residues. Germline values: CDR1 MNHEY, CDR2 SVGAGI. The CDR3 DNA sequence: TGTGCCAGCAGTTACTCGCTTTCTCAGGGGGGCTACACCTTC. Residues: CASSYSLSQGGYTF.

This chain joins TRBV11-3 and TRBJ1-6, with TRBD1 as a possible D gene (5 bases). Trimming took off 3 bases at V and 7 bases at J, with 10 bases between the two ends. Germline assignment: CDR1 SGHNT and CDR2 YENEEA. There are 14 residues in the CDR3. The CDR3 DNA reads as TGTGCCAGCAGCTTTGACAGTGGAAATTCACCCCTCCACTTT. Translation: CASSFDSGNSPLHF. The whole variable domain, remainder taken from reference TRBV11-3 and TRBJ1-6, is EAGVVQSPRYKIIEKKQPVAFWCNPISGHNTLYWYLQNLGQGPELLIRYENEEAVDDSQLPKDRFSAERLKGVDSTLKIQPAELGDSAVYLCASSFDSGNSPLHFGNGTRLTVT.

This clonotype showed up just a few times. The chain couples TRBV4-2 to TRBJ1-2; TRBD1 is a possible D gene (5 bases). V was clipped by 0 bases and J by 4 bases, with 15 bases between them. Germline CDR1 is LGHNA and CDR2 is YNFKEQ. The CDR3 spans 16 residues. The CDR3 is CASSQDGGGVSYGYTF. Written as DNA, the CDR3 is TGTGCCAGCAGCCAAGATGGGGGGGGGGTGAGCTATGGCTACACCTTC.

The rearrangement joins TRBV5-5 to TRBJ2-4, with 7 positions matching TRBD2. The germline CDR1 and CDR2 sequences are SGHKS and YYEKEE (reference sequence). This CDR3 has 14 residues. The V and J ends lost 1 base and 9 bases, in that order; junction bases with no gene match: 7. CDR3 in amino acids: CASSLRAGSGIQYF. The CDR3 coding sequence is TGTGCCAGCAGCTTGAGAGCGGGGTCAGGCATTCAGTACTTC. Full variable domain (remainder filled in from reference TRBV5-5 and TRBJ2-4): DAGVTQSPTHLIKTRGQQVTLRCSPISGHKSVSWYQQVLGQGPQFIFQYYEKEERGRGNFPDRFSARQFPNYSSELNVNALLLGDSALYLCASSLRAGSGIQYFGAGTRLSVL.

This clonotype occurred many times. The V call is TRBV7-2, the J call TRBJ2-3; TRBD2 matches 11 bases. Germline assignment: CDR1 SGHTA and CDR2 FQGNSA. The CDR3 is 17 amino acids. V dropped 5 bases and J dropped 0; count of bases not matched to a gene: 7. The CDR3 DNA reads TGTGCCAGCAGCCTTCTAGCGGGGGGTCCTAGCACAGATACGCAGTATTTT. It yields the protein CASSLLAGGPSTDTQYF.

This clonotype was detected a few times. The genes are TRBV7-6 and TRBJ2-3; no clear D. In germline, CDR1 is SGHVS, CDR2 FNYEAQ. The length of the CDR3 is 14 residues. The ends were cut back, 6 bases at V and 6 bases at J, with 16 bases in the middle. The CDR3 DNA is TGTGCCAGCAGATCCGCGTGGCATAGGGATACGCAGTATTTT. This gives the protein CASRSAWHRDTQYF.

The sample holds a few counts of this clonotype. CDR3 in amino acids: CSARDARTNAGADTQYF. CDR3 nucleotides: TGCAGTGCTAGAGATGCAAGGACTAACGCCGGAGCAGATACGCAGTATTTT. This chain joins TRBV20-1 and TRBJ2-3; TRBD2 is a possible D gene (6 bases). The CDR3 runs to 17 residues. The V and J ends lost 0 bases and 4 bases respectively, with 20 bases between them. The germline V gene has CDR1 DFQATT and CDR2 SNEGSKA (reference sequence).

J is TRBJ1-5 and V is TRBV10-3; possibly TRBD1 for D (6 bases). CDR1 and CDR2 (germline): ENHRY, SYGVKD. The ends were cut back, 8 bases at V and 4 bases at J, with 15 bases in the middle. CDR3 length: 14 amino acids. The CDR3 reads CAIHTGIGNQPQHF. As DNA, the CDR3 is TGTGCCATCCATACAGGGATAGGAAATCAGCCCCAGCATTTT.

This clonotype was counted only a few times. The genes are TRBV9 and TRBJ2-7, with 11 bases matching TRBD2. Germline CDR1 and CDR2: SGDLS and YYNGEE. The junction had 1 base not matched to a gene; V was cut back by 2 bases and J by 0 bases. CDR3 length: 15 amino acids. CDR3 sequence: CASSVSGGDSYEQYF. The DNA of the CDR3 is TGTGCCAGCAGCGTTAGCGGGGGGGACTCCTACGAGCAGTACTTC.

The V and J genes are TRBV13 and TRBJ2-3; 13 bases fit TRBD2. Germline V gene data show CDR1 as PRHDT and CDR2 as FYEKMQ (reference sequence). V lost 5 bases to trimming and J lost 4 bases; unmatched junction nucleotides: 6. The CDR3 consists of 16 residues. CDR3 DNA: TGTGCCAGCAGCGAGGGGACTAGCGGGGTTTCAGATACGCAGTATTTT. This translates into CASSEGTSGVSDTQYF.

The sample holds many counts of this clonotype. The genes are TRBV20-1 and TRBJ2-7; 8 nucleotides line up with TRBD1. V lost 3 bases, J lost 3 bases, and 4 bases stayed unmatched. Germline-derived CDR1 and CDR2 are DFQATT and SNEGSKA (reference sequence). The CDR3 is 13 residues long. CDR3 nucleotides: TGCAGTGCTAGGACAGGGGCAGGCTACGAGCAGTACTTC. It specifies CSARTGAGYEQYF.

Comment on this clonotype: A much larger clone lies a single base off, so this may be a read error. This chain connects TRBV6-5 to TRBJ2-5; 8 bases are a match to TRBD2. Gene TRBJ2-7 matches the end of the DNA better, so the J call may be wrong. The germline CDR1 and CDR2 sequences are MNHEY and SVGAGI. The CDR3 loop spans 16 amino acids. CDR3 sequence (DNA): TGTGCCAGCAGTTACTCCACTGGCGGGGGGCTAAGCGAGCAGTACTTC. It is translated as CASSYSTGGGLSEQYF.

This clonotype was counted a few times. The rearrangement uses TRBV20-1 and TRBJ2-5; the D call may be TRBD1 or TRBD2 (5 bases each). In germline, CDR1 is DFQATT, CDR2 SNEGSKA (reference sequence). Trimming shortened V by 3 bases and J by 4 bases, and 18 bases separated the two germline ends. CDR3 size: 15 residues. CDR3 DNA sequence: TGCAGTGCTAGGGTATTGGGGACCGGAGGAGAGACCCAGTACTTC. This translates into CSARVLGTGGETQYF.

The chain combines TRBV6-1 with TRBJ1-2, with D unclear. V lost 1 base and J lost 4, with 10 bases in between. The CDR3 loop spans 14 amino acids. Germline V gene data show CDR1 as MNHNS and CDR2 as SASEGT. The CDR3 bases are TGTGCCAGCAGTGAAGAAGGACGGAGCTATGGCTACACCTTC. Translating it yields CASSEEGRSYGYTF.

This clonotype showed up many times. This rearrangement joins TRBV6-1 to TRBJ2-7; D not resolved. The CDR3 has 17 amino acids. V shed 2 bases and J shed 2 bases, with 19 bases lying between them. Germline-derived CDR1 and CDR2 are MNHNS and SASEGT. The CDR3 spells CASSEWTALGNTYEQYF. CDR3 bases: TGTGCCAGCAGTGAATGGACCGCCTTGGGCAACACCTACGAGCAGTACTTC.

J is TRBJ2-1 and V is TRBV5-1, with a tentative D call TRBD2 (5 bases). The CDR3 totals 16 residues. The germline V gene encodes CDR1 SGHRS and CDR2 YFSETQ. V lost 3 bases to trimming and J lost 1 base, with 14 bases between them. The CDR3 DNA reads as TGCGCCAGCAGCTCGGACCTACTAGGGTCCTACAATGAGCAGTTCTTC. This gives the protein CASSSDLLGSYNEQFF.

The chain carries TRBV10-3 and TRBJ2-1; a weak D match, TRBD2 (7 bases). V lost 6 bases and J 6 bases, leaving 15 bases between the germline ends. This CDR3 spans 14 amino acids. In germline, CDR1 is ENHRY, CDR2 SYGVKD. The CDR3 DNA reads TGTGCCATCAGCCTAGGGGGGGAAATCAATGAGCAGTTCTTC. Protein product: CAISLGGEINEQFF.

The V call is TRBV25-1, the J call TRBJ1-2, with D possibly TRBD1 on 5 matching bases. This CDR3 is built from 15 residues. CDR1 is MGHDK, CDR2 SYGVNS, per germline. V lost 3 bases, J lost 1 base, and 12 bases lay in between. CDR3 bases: TGTGCCAGCAGTGACTGGGACCGACGTAACTATGGCTACACCTTC. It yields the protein CASSDWDRRNYGYTF.

Here the CDR3 reads CASSFGPGDNQPQHF. DNA for the CDR3: TGTGCCAGCAGTTTTGGACCCGGGGACAATCAGCCCCAGCATTTT. The chain employs TRBV27 and TRBJ1-5, with D hard to call. The CDR3 extends over 15 amino acids. Between the trimmed V and J ends, which lost 3 bases and 3 bases, there was a span of 12 bases. Germline CDR1 MNHEY, CDR2 SMNVEV (reference sequence).

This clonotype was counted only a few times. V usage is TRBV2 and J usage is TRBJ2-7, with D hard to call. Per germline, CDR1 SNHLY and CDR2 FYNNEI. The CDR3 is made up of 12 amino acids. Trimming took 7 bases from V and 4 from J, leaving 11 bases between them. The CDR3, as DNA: TGTGCCAGCACTAGTTTGAATTACGAGCAGTACTTC. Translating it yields CASTSLNYEQYF.

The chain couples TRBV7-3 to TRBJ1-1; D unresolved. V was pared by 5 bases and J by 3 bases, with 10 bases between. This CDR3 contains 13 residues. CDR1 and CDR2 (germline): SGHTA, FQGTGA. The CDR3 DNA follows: TGTGCCAGCAGCACCACCCCGGACACTGAAGCTTTCTTT. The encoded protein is CASSTTPDTEAFF.

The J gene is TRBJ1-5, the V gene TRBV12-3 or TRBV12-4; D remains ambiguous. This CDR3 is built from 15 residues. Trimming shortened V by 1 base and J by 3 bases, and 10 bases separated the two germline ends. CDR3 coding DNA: TGTGCCAGCAGTTTAGGCGGTGCCCCCAATCAGCCCCAGCATTTT. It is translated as CASSLGGAPNQPQHF.

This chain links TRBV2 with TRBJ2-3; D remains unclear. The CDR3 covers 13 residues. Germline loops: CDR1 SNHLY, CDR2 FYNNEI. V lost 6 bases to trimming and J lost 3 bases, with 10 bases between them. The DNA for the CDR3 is TGTGCCAGCAGCCCTATCACTACAGATACGCAGTATTTT. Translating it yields CASSPITTDTQYF.

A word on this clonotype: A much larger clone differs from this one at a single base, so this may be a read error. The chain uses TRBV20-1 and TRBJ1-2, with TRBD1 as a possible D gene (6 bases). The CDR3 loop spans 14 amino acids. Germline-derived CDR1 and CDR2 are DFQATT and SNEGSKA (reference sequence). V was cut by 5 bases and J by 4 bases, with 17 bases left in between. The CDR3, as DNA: TGCAGTGCTGAAGAAAGACAGGATACCTATGGCTACACCTTC. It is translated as CSAEERQDTYGYTF.

CDR3 sequence (DNA): TGTGCCAGCAGCTTAGTAGCGGGGGCCTCCCCAGCCAAAAACATTCAGTACTTC. Its protein is CASSLVAGASPAKNIQYF. The rearrangement joins TRBV7-2 to TRBJ2-4, with 9 bases matching TRBD2. CDR1 is SGHTA, CDR2 FQGNSA, per germline. The CDR3 runs to 18 residues. Germline trimming cut 1 base from V and 0 bases from J; bases unmatched to any gene: 7.

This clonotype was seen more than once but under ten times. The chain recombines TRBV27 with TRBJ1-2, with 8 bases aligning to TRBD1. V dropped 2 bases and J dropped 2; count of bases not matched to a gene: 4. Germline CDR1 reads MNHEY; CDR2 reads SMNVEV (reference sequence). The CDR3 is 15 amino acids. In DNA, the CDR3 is TGTGCCAGCAGTTTACAGGGGGCAGCGAACTATGGCTACACCTTC. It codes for CASSLQGAANYGYTF.

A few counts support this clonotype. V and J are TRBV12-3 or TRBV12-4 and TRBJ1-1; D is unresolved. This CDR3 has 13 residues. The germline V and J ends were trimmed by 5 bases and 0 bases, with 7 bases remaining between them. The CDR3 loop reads CASSKTLNTEAFF. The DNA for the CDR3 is TGTGCCAGCAGTAAGACCTTGAACACTGAAGCTTTCTTT.

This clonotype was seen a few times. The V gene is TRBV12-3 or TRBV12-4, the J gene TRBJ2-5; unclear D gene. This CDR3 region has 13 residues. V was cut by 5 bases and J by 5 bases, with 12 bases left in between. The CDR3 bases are TGTGCCAGCAGTCGACGGATCGGGGAGACCCAGTACTTC. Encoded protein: CASSRRIGETQYF.